The present T cell receptor (beta chain) was sequenced within a study of shared clonotypes between healthy human individuals. Each replicate PCR on the sorted subsets used 200 to 250 ng DNA (roughly 32,000 T cell genomes). Original data processing: As immunoSEQ supplied junction-only sequences (without quality scores), filtering differed. Profiling relied on immunoSEQ multiplex PCR, and the TCRdb table lists in-frame clones only, not all of them. The DNA was the basis for D and trimming; V, J and clone size are from that table. The data show roughly 380,000 clones, with 96% seen just once and more than 0.3% held by the top ten. This clone appeared a single time. Its antigen is not known. Study conclusions and caveats: An expected dependence of interdonor clonotype sharing on sequencing depth was noted.

Trimming removed 1 base at V and 1 base at J, with 13 bases between. The CDR3 extends over 16 amino acids. CDR1 is SGHRS, CDR2 YFSETQ, per germline. Sample: memory CD8+ T cells sorted from blood. Subset reported: CD45RO+ cells pooled with CCR7-negative TemRA cells. This TCR derives from a man in his thirties or forties in good health. This rearrangement joins TRBV5-1 to TRBJ2-3; D is ambiguous. The CDR3: CASSLSAASGTDTQYF. In DNA, the CDR3 is TGCGCCAGCAGCTTGTCCGCGGCTTCCGGCACAGATACGCAGTATTTT.